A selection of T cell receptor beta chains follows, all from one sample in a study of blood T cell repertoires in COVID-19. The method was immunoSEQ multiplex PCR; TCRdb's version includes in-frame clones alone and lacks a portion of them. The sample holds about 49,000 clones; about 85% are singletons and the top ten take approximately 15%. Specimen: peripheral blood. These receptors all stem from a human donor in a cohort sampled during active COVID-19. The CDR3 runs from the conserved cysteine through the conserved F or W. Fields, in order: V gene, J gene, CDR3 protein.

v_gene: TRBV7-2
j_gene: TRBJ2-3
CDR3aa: CASRYRGGRDTQYF

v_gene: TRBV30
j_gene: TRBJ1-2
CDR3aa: CAWIRANYGYTF

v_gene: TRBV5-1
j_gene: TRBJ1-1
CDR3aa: CASSLGGAGITEAFF

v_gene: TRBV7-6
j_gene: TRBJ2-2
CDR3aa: CASSPRTGAPGELFF

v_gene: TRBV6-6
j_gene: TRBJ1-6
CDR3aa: CASSYEGTRSPLHF

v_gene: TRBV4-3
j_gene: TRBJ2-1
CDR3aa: CASSHRGSLAGEQSSYNEQFF

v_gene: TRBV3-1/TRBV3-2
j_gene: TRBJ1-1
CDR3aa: CASSGHRSSNTEAFF

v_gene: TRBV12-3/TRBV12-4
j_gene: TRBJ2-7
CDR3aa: CASSLLAHEQYF

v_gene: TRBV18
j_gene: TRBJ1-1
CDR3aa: CASSPQAGLNTEAFF

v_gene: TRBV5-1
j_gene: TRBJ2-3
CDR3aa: CASSLGGGGLTDTQYF

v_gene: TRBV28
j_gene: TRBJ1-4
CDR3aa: CASSSWRGDEKLFF

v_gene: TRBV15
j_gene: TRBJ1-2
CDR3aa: CATSKTGTGGFYGYTF

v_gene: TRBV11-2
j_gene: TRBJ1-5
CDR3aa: CASSWGTGGDQPQHF

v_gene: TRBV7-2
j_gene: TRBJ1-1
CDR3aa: CASSRRSPPEAFF

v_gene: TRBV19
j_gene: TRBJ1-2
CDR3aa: CASSPGQKDYGYTF

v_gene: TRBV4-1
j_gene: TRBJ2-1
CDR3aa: CASSQLLAGHSYNEQFF

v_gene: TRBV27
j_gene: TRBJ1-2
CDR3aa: CASSLSSSIRGDLGYTF

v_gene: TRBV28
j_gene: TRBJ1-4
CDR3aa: CASSTTATNEKLFF

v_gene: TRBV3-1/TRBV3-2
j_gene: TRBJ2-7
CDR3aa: CASSQDWRSGSIYEQYF

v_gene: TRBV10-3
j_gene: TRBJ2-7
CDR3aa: CAISEGTQAEGEQYF

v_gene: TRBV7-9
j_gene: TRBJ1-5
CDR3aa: CASSSAQTIQSPQHF

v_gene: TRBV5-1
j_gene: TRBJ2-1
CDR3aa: CASSAGTGKGNEQFF

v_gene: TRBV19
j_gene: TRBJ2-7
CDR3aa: CASSVLPGLGPYEQYF

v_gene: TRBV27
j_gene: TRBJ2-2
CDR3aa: CASSFGQHTGELFF

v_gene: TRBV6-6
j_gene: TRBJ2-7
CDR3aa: CASSYRYEQYF

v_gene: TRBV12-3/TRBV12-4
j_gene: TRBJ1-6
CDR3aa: CASSLGRFSPLHF

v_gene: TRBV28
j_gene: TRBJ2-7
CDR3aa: CASREGLEQYF

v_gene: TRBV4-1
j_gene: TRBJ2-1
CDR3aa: CASSQDRGGEQFF

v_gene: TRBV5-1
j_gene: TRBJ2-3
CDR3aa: CASTAGGLSGTDTQYF

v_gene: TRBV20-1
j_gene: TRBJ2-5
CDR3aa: CSASSISQETQYF

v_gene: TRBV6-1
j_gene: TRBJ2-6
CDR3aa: CASSVVRGLGANVLTF

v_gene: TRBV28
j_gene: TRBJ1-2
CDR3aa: CASSPIWDSDYGYTF

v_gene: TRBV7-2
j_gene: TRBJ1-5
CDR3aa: CASSPGQPGNQPQHF

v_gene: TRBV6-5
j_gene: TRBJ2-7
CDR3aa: CASSYSVSVAYEQYF

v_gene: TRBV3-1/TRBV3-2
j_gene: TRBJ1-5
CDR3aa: CASSQDGGINQPQHF

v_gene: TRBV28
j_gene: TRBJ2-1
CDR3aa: CASSLVAGNEQFF

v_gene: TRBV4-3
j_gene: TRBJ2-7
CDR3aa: CASSQEVAGDYYEQYF